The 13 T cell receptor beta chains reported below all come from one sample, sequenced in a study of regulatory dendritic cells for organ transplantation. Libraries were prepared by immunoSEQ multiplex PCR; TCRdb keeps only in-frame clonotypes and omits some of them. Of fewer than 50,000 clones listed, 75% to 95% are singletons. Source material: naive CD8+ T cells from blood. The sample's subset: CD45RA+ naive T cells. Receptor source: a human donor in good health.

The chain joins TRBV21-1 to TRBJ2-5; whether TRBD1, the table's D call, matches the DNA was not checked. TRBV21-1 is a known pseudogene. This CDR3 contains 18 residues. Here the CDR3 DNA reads TGTGCCAGCAGCAACCACAACCACCCCGGGACAGGGGAAGAGACCCAGTACTTC. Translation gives CASSNHNHPGTGEETQYF.

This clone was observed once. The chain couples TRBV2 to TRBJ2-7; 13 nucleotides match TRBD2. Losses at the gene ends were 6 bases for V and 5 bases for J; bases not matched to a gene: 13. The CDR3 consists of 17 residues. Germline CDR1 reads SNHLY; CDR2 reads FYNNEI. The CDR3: CASRGGRTSGSRDEQYF. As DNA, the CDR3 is TGTGCCAGCAGGGGAGGCCGGACTAGCGGGAGCCGCGACGAGCAGTACTTC.

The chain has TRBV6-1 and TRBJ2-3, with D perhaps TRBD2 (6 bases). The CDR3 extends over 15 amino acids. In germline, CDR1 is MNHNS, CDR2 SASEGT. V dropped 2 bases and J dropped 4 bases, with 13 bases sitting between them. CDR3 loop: CASSETGGMSDTQYF. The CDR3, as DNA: TGTGCCAGCAGTGAAACCGGGGGTATGTCAGATACGCAGTATTTT.

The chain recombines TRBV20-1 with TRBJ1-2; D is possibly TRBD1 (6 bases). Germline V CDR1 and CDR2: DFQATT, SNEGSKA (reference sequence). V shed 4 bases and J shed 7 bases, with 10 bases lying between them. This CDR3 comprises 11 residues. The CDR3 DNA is TGCAGTGCTACCGGGGGCGGTGGCTACACCTTC. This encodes CSATGGGGYTF.

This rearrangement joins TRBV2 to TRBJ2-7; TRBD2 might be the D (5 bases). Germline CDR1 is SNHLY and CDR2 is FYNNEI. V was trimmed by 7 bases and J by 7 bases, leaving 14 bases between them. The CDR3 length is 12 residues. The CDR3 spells CASKEAEKEQYF. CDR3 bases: TGTGCCAGCAAGGAGGCAGAGAAAGAGCAGTACTTC.

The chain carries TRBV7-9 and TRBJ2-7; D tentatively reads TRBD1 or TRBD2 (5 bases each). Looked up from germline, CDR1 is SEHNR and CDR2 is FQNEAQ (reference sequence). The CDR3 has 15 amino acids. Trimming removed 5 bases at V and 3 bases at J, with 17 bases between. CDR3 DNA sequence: TGTGCCAGCAGCAATGGGGGAATGGAACTCTACGAGCAGTACTTC. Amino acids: CASSNGGMELYEQYF.

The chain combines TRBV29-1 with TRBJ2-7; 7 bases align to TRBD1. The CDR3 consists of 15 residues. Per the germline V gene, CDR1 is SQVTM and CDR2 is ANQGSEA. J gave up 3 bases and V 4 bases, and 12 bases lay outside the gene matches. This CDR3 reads CSVVWGSRDSYEQYF. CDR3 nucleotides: TGCAGCGTTGTGTGGGGGTCCCGGGACAGCTACGAGCAGTACTTC.

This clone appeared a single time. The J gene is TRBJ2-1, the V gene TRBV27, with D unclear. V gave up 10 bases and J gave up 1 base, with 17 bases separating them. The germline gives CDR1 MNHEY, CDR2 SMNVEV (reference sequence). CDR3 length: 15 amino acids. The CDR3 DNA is TGTGCCACTCTCCTCTATATGGGATCCTACAATGAGCAGTTCTTC. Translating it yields CATLLYMGSYNEQFF.

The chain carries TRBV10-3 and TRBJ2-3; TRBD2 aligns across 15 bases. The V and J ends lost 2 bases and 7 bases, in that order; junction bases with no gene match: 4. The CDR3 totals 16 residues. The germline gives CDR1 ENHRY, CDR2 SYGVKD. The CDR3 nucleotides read TGTGCCATCAGTGAGGGACTAGCGGGGGGGAGGAATACGCAGTATTTT. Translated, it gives CAISEGLAGGRNTQYF.

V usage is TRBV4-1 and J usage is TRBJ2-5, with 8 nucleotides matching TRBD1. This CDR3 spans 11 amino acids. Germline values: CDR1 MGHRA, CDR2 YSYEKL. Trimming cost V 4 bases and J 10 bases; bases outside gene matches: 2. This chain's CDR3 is CASSLQGVQYF. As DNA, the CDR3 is TGCGCCAGCAGCCTACAGGGGGTCCAGTACTTC.

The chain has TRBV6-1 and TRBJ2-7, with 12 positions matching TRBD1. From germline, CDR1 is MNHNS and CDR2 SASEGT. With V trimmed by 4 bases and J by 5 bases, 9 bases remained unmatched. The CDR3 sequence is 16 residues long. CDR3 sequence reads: CASSGDPGTGGNEQYF. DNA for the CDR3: TGTGCCAGCAGTGGGGACCCCGGGACAGGGGGCAACGAGCAGTACTTC.

CDR3 nucleotide sequence: TGTGCCAGCAGCTTGCGGGCAGGGGCCTACGAGCAGTACTTC. It translates to CASSLRAGAYEQYF. V gene TRBV7-8 combines with J gene TRBJ2-7; possibly TRBD1 for D (6 bases). V dropped 3 bases and J dropped 2 bases, with 11 bases sitting between them. This CDR3 is built from 14 residues. Germline CDR1 SGHVS, CDR2 FQNEAQ.

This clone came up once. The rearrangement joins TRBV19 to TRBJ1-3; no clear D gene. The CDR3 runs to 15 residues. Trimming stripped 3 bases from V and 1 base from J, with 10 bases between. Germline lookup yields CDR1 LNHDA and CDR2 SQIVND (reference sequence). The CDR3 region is CASSIISSSGNTIYF. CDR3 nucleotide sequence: TGTGCCAGTAGTATTATCTCGAGTTCTGGAAACACCATATATTTT.